The clone carrying this TCR beta chain was picked up a small number of times. What was amplified from RNA transcripts were TCR beta CDR3 regions. Using the HTBI primer set, a first-round RT-PCR was run on the TCR CDR3. From the multiplex PCR reads, TCRdb called clonotypes with MiXCR, one entry per CDR3 protein. The data hold fewer than 800,000 distinct CDR3 sequences, with about 17% observed a single time. Any patient presenting with uncontrolled infection, other autoimmune disease, pregnancy or lactation was left out. This CDR3 comprises 11 residues. Germline CDR1 reads SNHLY; CDR2 reads FYNNEI. The V and J ends lost 6 bases and 5 bases respectively, with 7 bases between them. This specimen comes from a study of T cells in Graves' hyperthyroidism and ophthalmopathy. For the study at large: Blood was drawn when the patient was first diagnosed and still untreated.

The chain recombines TRBV2 with TRBJ2-5; D gene uncertain. This TCR derives from a man between 18 and 35 years old with Graves' hyperthyroidism. The source material was blood. Written as DNA, the CDR3 is TGTGCCAGCAGGCTAATGGAGACCCAGTACTTC. Translated, it gives CASRLMETQYF. The entire variable domain, with the rest obtained from reference TRBV2 and TRBJ2-5, is as follows: EPEVTQTPSHQVTQMGQEVILRCVPISNHLYFYWYRQILGQKVEFLVSFYNNEISEKSEIFDDQFSVERPDGSNFTLKIRSTKLEDSAMYFCASRLMETQYFGPGTRLLVL.